The clone carrying this TCR beta chain was counted once. The antigen is undetermined. This sample stems from a study of cytomegalovirus exposure and HLA in healthy donors. Study context: The 130 or so validation repertoires, a later analysis reported, used the same platform as the roughly 730 repertoires from the first cohort.

Generated by immunoSEQ multiplex PCR, the TCRdb table keeps only in-frame clones and is missing some. There are over 110,000 clones in the sample; less than 90% occur only once, and just under 3% lies in the top ten. Study observations and caveats: The classifier reportedly diagnosed cytomegalovirus status with high specificity and sensitivity. Cytomegalovirus association was assigned to approximately 160 TCR beta chains. Three chains linked to CMV were shown in vitro to be specific for CMV antigens.

The sample taken for sequencing was PBMCs. The sequence was obtained from a man between 18 and 35 years old in good health and CMV-seronegative.

The chain's CDR3 is CASSPSGAGGEYEQFF. Here the CDR3 DNA reads TGTGCCAGCAGTCCGTCGGGAGCGGGAGGGGAATATGAGCAGTTCTTC. V is TRBV28 and J is TRBJ2-1; TRBD2 aligns across 10 bases. Germline CDR1 reads MDHEN; CDR2 reads SYDVKM. Trimming at V came to 5 bases and at J to 8 bases, leaving 12 bases not matched to a gene. The CDR3 spans 16 residues. Full variable domain (outside the CDR3, taken from reference TRBV28 and TRBJ2-1): DVKVTQSSRYLVKRTGEKVFLECVQDMDHENMFWYRQDPGLGLRLIYFSYDVKMKEKGDIPEGYSVSREKKERFSLILESASTNQTSMYLCASSPSGAGGEYEQFFGPGTRLTVL.